A single sample gave rise to the 6 T cell receptor beta chains below, sequenced in a study of T cells in narcolepsy. Sequencing used immunoSEQ multiplex PCR; TCRdb keeps in-frame clones, though not all of them. Of just under 30,000 clones in the sample, around 87% were seen once. Sequenced: memory (CD45RA-) CD4+ T cells from blood. The receptors were sampled from a human donor in good health.

V and J are TRBV5-1 and TRBJ2-5, with D tentatively TRBD1 (5 bases). The CDR3 sequence is 16 residues long. Germline CDR1 reads SGHRS; CDR2 reads YFSETQ. V was trimmed by 0 bases and J by 9 bases, leaving 21 bases between them. The CDR3 sequence is CASSLDSLDQGLAQYF. CDR3 DNA sequence: TGCGCCAGCAGCTTGGACTCCTTAGACCAGGGTCTGGCCCAGTACTTC.

The chain combines TRBV27 with TRBJ1-1; perhaps TRBD1 as D (5 bases). The CDR3 has 15 residues. V lost 1 base and J 8 bases, leaving 17 bases between the germline ends. In germline, CDR1 is MNHEY, CDR2 SMNVEV (reference sequence). The CDR3 reads CASSLWGTGADEAFF. For the CDR3, the DNA is TGTGCCAGCAGTTTATGGGGGACCGGAGCCGACGAAGCTTTCTTT.

Comment on this clone: At the DNA level, this CDR3 is encoded by other sequences in the same sample as well. The V gene is TRBV9, the J gene TRBJ1-2, with 7 bases fitting TRBD1. This CDR3 comprises 14 residues. Germline trimming cut 2 bases from V and 7 bases from J; bases unmatched to any gene: 8. Germline CDR1 and CDR2: SGDLS and YYNGEE. In nucleotides, the CDR3 is TGTGCCAGCAGCGTGGCAGCACAGGGGTCTGGCTACACCTTC. Its protein is CASSVAAQGSGYTF.

This sequence joins TRBV4-1 and TRBJ1-6, with TRBD1 matching 7 bases. The CDR3 length is 16 residues. Germline V gives CDR1 MGHRA, CDR2 YSYEKL. Unmatched junction bases numbered 8, after V lost 2 bases and J lost 7 bases. The CDR3 nucleotides are TGCGCCAGCAGCCAAACAGGGGAATCGCGGAATTCACCCCTCCACTTT. Protein product: CASSQTGESRNSPLHF.

On this clone: One end of the junction does not line up with germline, which may come from a read error. The gene calls are TRBV30 and TRBJ2-1, with 14 bases aligning to TRBD2. The germline V gene has CDR1 GTSNPN and CDR2 SVGIG (reference sequence). CDR3 size: 17 residues. The CDR3 loop is CAGSRARLAGGADEQFF. The DNA of the CDR3 is TGTGCCGGGAGTCGGGCCAGACTAGCGGGGGGGGCGGATGAGCAGTTCTTC.

The chain is built from TRBV6-1 and TRBJ2-1; D remains unclear. CDR3 length: 13 amino acids. Germline-derived CDR1 and CDR2 are MNHNS and SASEGT. V shed 8 bases and J shed 10 bases, with 18 bases lying between them. The CDR3 DNA reads as TGTGCCAGCCTTTGGGGAAGTCCGTACGAGCAGTTCTTC. Translation gives CASLWGSPYEQFF.